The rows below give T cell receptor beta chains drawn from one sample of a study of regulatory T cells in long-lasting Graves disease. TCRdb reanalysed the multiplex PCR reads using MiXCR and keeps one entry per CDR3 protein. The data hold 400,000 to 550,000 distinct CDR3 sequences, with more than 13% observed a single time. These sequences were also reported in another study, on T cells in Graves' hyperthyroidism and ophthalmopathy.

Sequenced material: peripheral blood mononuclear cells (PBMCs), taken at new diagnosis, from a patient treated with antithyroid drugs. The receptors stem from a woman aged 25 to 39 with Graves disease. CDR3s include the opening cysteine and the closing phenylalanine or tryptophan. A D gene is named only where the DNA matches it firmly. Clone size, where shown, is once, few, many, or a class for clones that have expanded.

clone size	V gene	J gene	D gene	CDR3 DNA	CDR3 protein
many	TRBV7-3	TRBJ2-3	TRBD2	TGTGCCAGCAGCTTAATAGCGGGAGGGTTCACAGATACGCAGTATTTT	CASSLIAGGFTDTQYF
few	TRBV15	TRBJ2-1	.	TGTGCCACCAGCAGAGATCTCTGGGATGAGCAGTTCTTC	CATSRDLWDEQFF
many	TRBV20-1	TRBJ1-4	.	TGCAGTGCTAGAGTCTTGAAACTCGGGATTGAAAAACTGTTTTTT	CSARVLKLGIEKLFF
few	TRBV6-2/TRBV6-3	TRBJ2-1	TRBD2	TGTGCCAGCAGTTACTCTCGGACTAGCGGGATGGGTGATGTGCAGTTCTTC	CASSYSRTSGMGDVQFF
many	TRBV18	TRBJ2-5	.	TGTGCCAGCTCCCGGTACCAAGAGACCCAGTACTTC	CASSRYQETQYF
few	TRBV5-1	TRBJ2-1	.	TGCGCCAGCAGCTTGGTTGGCACACCCTCCTACAATGAGCAGTTCTTC	CASSLVGTPSYNEQFF
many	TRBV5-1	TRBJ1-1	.	TGCGCCAGCAGCTTGGACGAAGACACTGAAGCTTTCTTT	CASSLDEDTEAFF
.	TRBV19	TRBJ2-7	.	TGTGCCAGTAGAGACAGGCTTACCTACGAGCAGTACTTC	CASRDRLTYEQYF
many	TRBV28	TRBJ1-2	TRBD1	TGTGCCAGCAGGGCCGGCGGGACAGCCTATGGCTACACCTTC	CASRAGGTAYGYTF
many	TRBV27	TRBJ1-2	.	TGTGCCAGCAGTGAGCTGGGCAGCTTAAGCGGCTACACCTTC	CASSELGSLSGYTF
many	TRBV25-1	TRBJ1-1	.	TGTGCCAGCAGTGAATTGCAGGGGCGCACCACTGAAGCTTTCTTT	CASSELQGRTTEAFF
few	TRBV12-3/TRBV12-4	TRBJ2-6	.	TGTGCCAGCAGTTTACACTCGGGGCCCCCTCAATCTGGGGCCAACGTCCTGACTTTC	CASSLHSGPPQSGANVLTF
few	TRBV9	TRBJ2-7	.	TGTGCCAGCAGCGTTACCGGAGGCTACGAGCAGTACTTC	CASSVTGGYEQYF
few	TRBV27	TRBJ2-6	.	TGTGCCAGCAGTTCCCCGGGACATCCGGACTCTGGGGCCAACGTCCTGACTTTC	CASSSPGHPDSGANVLTF
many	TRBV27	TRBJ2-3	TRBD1	TGTGCCAGCAGTGGGCCCGGGACAGGGACGCCCACAGATACGCAGTATTTT	CASSGPGTGTPTDTQYF
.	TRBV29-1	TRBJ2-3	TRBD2	TGCAGCGTTGAAAAGGGTGGGGGGGTAAGCACAGATACGCAGTATTTT	CSVEKGGGVSTDTQYF
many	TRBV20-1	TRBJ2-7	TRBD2	TGCAGTGCTAGAGGACTAGCGGGAGATGTTTCCGAGCAGTACTTC	CSARGLAGDVSEQYF
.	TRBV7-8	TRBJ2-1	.	TGTGCCAGCAGCTCTTATACGGGAAATGAGCAGTTCTTC	CASSSYTGNEQFF
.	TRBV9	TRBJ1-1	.	TGTGCCAGCAGCGTGGCTACAGGATTGGGCACTGAAGCTTTCTTT	CASSVATGLGTEAFF
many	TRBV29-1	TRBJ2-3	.	TGCAGCGGAAGGAGAGATACGCAGTATTTT	CSGRRDTQYF
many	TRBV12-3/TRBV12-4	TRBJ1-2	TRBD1	TGTGCCAGCAGTGCAGGGGGCCTCTTCTATGGCTACACCTTC	CASSAGGLFYGYTF
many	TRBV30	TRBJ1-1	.	TGTGCGATTGGGGCCAGCCCCATGAACACTGAAGCTTTCTTT	CAIGASPMNTEAFF
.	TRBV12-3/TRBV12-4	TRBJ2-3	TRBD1	TGTGCCAGCAGGAGGGGGCAGACAGATACGCAGTATTTT	CASRRGQTDTQYF
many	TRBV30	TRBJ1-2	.	TGTGCCTGGAGGGGATGGGGGTTGGATGGCTACACCTTC	CAWRGWGLDGYTF
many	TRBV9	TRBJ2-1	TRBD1	TGTGCCAGCAGCGCAACAGGGGACCCAGGGGATGAGCAGTTCTTC	CASSATGDPGDEQFF
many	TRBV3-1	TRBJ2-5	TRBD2	TGTGCCAGCAGCCAAGATCAGACTAGCGGGAGAAAGACCCAGTACTTC	CASSQDQTSGRKTQYF
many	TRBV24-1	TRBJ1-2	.	TGTGCCACCAGTGATTTCATCTCTGGCTACACCTTC	CATSDFISGYTF
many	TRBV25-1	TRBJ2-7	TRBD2	TGTGCCAGCAGTGTAAAACTAGCGGGAGCGCCCTTGTACTTC	CASSVKLAGAPLYF
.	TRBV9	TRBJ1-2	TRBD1	TGTGCCAGCAGCGTCACAGGGGGCTCTGGCTACACCTTC	CASSVTGGSGYTF
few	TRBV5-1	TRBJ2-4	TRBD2	TGCGCCAGCAGCCCGCGGGAGGGGGCAAACATTCAGTACTTC	CASSPREGANIQYF
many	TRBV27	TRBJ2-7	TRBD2	TGTGCCAGCAGTCCCTCCGCGGGAGGGTATTCCGAGCAGTACTTC	CASSPSAGGYSEQYF
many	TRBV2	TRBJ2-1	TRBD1	TGTGCCAGCAGGGGTGCGGGACAGGGACGGTTCTTC	CASRGAGQGRFF
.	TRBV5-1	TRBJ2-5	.	TGCGCCAGCAGCTTTAGAGGTCCTTGGATAGAGACCCAGTACTTC	CASSFRGPWIETQYF
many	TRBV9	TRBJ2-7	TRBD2	TGTGCCAGCAGCCATGGCGGGAGGAGATACGAGCAGTACTTC	CASSHGGRRYEQYF
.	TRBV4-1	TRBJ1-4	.	TGCGCCAGCAGCCAAGGTCGGAGCGAAAAACTGTTTTTT	CASSQGRSEKLFF
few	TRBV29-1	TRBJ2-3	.	TGCAGCGTTGAGCCCGATACGCAGTATTTT	CSVEPDTQYF
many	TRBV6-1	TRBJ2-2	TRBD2	TGTGCCAGCAACCCTTTAGCGGGACGGAACACCGGGGAGCTGTTTTTT	CASNPLAGRNTGELFF
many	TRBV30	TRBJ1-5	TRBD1	TGTGCCTGGTCTACTGGACAGGGGGATCAGCCCCAGCATTTT	CAWSTGQGDQPQHF
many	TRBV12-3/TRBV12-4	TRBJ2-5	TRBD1	TGTGCCAGCAGTTACCAGACAGGGCGAGAGACCCAGTACTTC	CASSYQTGRETQYF
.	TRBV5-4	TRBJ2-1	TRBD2	TGTGCCAGCAGCTTGTTAGCGGGAGCGCGGAATGAGCAGTTCTTC	CASSLLAGARNEQFF
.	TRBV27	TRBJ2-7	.	TGTGCCAGCACTAGTAAGCCCGCTGGCGAGCAGTACTTC	CASTSKPAGEQYF
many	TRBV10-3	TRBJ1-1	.	TGTGCCATCAGTCCTCTGGAGGGGATACGGGCCACTGAAGCTTTCTTT	CAISPLEGIRATEAFF
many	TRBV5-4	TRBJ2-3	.	TGTGCCAGCAGCGACCCTCGCGGGGGCAAGGATACGCAGTATTTT	CASSDPRGGKDTQYF
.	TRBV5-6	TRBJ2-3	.	TGTGCCAGCAGCTCTTGGGGGGCAGATACGCAGTATTTT	CASSSWGADTQYF
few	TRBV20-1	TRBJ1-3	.	TGCAGTGCCAGAGACCCTAATAGCTCTGGAAACACCATATATTTT	CSARDPNSSGNTIYF
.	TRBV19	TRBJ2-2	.	TGTGCCAGCTCCTCCTATTCGAACACCGGGGAGCTGTTTTTT	CASSSYSNTGELFF
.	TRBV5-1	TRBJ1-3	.	TGCGCCAGCAGCTTGGGAACCGGGACTCTACTCTCTGGAAACACCATATATTTT	CASSLGTGTLLSGNTIYF
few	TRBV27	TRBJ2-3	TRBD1	TGTGCCAGCATGGGACAGGGTATCTCGGATACGCAGTATTTT	CASMGQGISDTQYF
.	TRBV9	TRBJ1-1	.	TGTGCCAGCAGCCCTATAATGGGAATGAACACTGAAGCTTTCTTT	CASSPIMGMNTEAFF
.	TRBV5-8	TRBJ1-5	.	TGTGCCAGCAGCGCACAGGGTCAGCCCCAGCATTTT	CASSAQGQPQHF
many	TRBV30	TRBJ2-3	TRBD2	TGTGCCGTCCGATTAGACAGGTGGTCGGGAGGGATCACAGATACGCAGTATTTT	CAVRLDRWSGGITDTQYF
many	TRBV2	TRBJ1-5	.	TGTGCCAGCAGTAGGGGTGATCAGCCCCAGCATTTT	CASSRGDQPQHF
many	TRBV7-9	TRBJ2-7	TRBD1	TGTGCCAGCAGCCGAGGACAGGGGAACTACGAGCAGTACTTC	CASSRGQGNYEQYF